Sequencing of this T cell receptor (beta chain) was carried out in a study of blood T cell repertoires in COVID-19 (dated by TCRdb to the early 2020s). As for the study more broadly: The collaborator samples originated in the United States, Italy and Spain and spanned the acute and convalescent phases of COVID-19. Samples came from the ongoing ImmuneRACE study (first 160 participants) plus 1,254 subjects from 6 global collaborators. The repertoires were made available in a free public database intended to serve as a resource for research on the immune response to SARS-CoV-2. Deeply sampled blood TCRbeta repertoires from subjects exposed to, actively infected with, or recovered from COVID-19 were included in the dataset. Sample metadata almost always included a de-identified subject ID, COVID-19 status, age in years and sex. HLA class I and class II types, where available, came from metadata supplied by the sample provider rather than from assay-based typing. The material from the prospective study consisted of cDNA or gDNA derived from T cells, B-cell-depleted T cells, or PBMCs. Results the study describes overall, beyond this receptor: The quantity of clinical and demographic metadata differed by source and by participant and was supplied without curation.

Turning to this clone: What this receptor recognizes is not known. No quality values exist for individual bases; no much larger clone is one base distant.

Each collaborating institution followed its own protocols to collect whole blood in K2EDTA tubes. For TCRbeta analysis, collaborators shipped samples as frozen whole blood, isolated PBMCs, or DNA extracted from either of those sample types. The CDR3 holds 18 amino acids from the cysteine to the phenylalanine. The entry retains the CDR3 DNA only, 54 bases that are in frame from base 1. Trimming leaves V shorter by 5 bases and J shorter by 8 bases, with the junction holding 18 bases beyond the gene matches. CDR1 is given as MGHDK and CDR2 as SYGVNS, both from the germline V gene. The immunoSEQ Assay, a bias-controlled multiplex PCR, was used to amplify TCRbeta CDR3 regions from genomic DNA. Turning to the authors' computational methods: The number of nucleated cells in each sample was estimated from the amplification of reference gene primers within the assay. To quantify the absolute abundance of each unique TCRbeta CDR3 rearrangement, sequence reads were collapsed and filtered. For each sample, productive Simpson clonality was calculated as the square root of Simpson's diversity index across productive rearrangements. TCRdb holds this immuneACCESS table with in-frame rearrangements only. Some clones are missing; in checked studies, unresolved V genes explain under half, and the rest has no known cause. V and J calls and clone size are as listed in that table; D and trimming were resolved from the DNA. Within this sample are more than 55,000 clones, with 86% of them counted one time only. The top ten hold 4.4% of the sample.

This chain joins TRBV25-1 to TRBJ2-1, with TRBD2 matching 10 junction bases. Source material: peripheral blood. The source is a man over 45 with active COVID-19. CDR3 protein: CASSNPPILAGPDDEQFF. The nucleotides are TGTGCCAGCAGTAACCCCCCCATACTAGCGGGACCGGACGATGAGCAGTTCTTC.